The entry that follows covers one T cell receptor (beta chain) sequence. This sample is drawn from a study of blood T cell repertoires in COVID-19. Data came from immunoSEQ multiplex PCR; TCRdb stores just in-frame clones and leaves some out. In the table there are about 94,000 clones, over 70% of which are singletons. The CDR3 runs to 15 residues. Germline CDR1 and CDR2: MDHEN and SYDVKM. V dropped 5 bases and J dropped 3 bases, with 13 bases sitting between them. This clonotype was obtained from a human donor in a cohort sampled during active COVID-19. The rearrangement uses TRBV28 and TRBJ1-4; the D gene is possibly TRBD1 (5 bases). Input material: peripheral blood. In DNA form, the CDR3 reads TGTGCCAGCAGTCTACCTGGGGACTCTAATGAAAAACTGTTTTTT. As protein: CASSLPGDSNEKLFF. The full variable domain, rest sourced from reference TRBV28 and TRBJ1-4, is DVKVTQSSRYLVKRTGEKVFLECVQDMDHENMFWYRQDPGLGLRLIYFSYDVKMKEKGDIPEGYSVSREKKERFSLILESASTNQTSMYLCASSLPGDSNEKLFFGSGTQLSVL.